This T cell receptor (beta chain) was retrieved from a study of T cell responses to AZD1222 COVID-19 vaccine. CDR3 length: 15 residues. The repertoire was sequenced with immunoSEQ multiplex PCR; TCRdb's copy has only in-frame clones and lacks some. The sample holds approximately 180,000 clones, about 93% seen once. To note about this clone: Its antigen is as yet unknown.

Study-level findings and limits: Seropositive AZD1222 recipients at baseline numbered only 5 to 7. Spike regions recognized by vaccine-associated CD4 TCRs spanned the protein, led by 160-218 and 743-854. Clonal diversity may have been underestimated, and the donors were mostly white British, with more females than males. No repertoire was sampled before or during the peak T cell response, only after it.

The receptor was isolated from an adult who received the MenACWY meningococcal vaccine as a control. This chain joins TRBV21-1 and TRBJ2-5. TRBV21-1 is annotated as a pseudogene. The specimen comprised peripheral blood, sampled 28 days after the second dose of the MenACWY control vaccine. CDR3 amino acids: CASKGRDGYQETQYF. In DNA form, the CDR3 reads TGTGCCAGCAAGGGAAGGGACGGGTACCAAGAGACCCAGTACTTC.